This TCR beta chain was sequenced for a study of T-cell memory formation after mild COVID-19. General study findings and limits: CD4/CD8 balance held among clones contracting day 15 to 85, and later expanders leaned CD4+. Still unconfirmed is whether the second-wave clones peaking on day 37 recognized SARS-CoV-2. The pre-infection memory compartment contained some responding clones, suggesting cross-reactive memory joined.

Constant-segment primers served in 5'RACE that generated TCR alpha and TCR beta cDNA libraries bearing sample barcodes and UMIs. TCRdb passed the 5' RACE reads through MiXCR, listing each CDR3 protein once. The data show a few hundred thousand distinct CDR3 sequences, 20% to 25% seen once. About this clonotype: Its specificity is not known.

Looked up from germline, CDR1 is SGHAT and CDR2 is FQNNGV. This CDR3 comprises 15 residues. V lost 5 bases and J 0 bases, leaving 11 bases between the germline ends. Sequenced sample: PBMCs or a T cell subset sorted from them (not recorded which). The J gene is TRBJ1-3, the V gene TRBV11-2; D might be TRBD1 (6 bases). This sequence was found in a man between 18 and 29 years old who had mild COVID-19 (a few samples of this study predate the infection). Cell type and time point are not known. The CDR3 region is CASSPTGFSGNTIYF. CDR3 sequence (DNA): TGTGCCAGCAGCCCAACAGGGTTCTCTGGAAACACCATATATTTT.